Listed here are 4 T cell receptor beta chains from one sample, sequenced in a study of blood T cell repertoires in COVID-19. The assay was immunoSEQ multiplex PCR, and TCRdb's table has in-frame clones only and misses some. The table includes around 230,000 clones, about 79% detected once. Material: peripheral blood. The receptors shown here come from a man in his forties or fifties who had recovered from COVID-19.

V gene TRBV6-5 combines with J gene TRBJ2-3; D might be TRBD1 (5 bases). The CDR3 sequence is 13 residues long. V gave up 10 bases and J gave up 4 bases, with 15 bases separating them. From germline, CDR1 is MNHEY and CDR2 SVGAGI. The CDR3 DNA is TGTGCCAACTCCAGGGATTGGGCAGATACGCAGTATTTT. It specifies CANSRDWADTQYF.

This rearrangement joins TRBV7-8 to TRBJ2-7, with 10 bases lining up with TRBD1. The CDR3 spans 13 residues. Trimming took 8 bases from V and 3 from J; bases not matched to a gene: 4. CDR1 is SGHVS and CDR2 is FQNEAQ in the germline V gene. CDR3 in amino acids: CASGTGAYYEQYF. In DNA, the CDR3 is TGTGCCAGCGGGACAGGGGCATACTACGAGCAGTACTTC.

The chain has TRBV5-1 and TRBJ2-2; TRBD2 aligns across 9 bases. V lost 5 bases, J lost 4 bases, and 9 bases stayed unmatched. The CDR3 has 16 amino acids. The germline V gene has CDR1 SGHRS and CDR2 YFSETQ. CDR3 sequence (DNA): TGCGCCAGCAGTGAGGCGGGGGGGCCCGGCACCGGGGAGCTGTTTTTT. It codes for CASSEAGGPGTGELFF.

The J gene is TRBJ2-2, the V gene TRBV11-3; D unclear. The CDR3 is made up of 14 amino acids. V was trimmed by 0 bases and J by 6 bases, leaving 8 bases between them. CDR1 and CDR2 (germline): SGHNT, YENEEA. CDR3 nucleotides: TGTGCCAGCAGCTTAGATCTCGAGTCCGGGGAGCTGTTTTTT. Residues: CASSLDLESGELFF.